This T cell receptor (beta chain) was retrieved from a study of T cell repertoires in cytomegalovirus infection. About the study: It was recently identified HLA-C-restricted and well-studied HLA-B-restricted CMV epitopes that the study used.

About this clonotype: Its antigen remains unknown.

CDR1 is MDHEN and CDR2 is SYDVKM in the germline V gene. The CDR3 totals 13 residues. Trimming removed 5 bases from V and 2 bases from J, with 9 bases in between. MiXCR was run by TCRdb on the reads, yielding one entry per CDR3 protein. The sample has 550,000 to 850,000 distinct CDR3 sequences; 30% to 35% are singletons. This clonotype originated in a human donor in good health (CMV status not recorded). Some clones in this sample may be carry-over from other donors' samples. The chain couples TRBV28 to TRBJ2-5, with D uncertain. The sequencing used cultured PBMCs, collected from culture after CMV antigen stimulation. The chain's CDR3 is CASSGRGQETQYF. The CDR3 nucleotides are TGTGCCAGCAGTGGCCGTGGGCAAGAGACCCAGTACTTC.